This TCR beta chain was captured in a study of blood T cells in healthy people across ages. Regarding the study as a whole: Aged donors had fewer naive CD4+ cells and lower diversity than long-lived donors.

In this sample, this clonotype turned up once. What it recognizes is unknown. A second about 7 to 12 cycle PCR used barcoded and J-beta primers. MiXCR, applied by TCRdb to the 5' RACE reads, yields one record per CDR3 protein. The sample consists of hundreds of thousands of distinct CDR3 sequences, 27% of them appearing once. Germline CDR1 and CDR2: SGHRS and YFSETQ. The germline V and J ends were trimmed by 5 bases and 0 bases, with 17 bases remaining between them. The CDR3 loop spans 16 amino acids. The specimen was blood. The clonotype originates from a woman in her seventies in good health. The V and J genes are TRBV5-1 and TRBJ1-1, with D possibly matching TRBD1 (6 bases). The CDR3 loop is CASRPGAGRVNTEAFF. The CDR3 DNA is TGCGCCAGCAGGCCAGGGGCAGGGCGGGTGAACACTGAAGCTTTCTTT.